These 21 T cell receptor beta chains originate from one sample sequenced in a study of blood T cell repertoires in COVID-19. Profiling relied on immunoSEQ multiplex PCR, and the TCRdb table lists in-frame clones only, not all of them. The sample carries around 200,000 clones, approximately 82% recorded once. Sequenced: peripheral blood. Every receptor here comes from a man aged 50 or older with active or convalescent COVID-19.

The CDR3 nucleotides read TGTGCCAGCAGTGAAGCTCAGCGGTGGAACTATGGCTACACCTTC. Protein sequence: CASSEAQRWNYGYTF. The chain uses TRBV6-1 and TRBJ1-2; D uncertain. Germline CDR1 MNHNS, CDR2 SASEGT. The CDR3 totals 15 residues. V gave up 0 bases and J gave up 2 bases, with 10 bases separating them.

The chain is built from TRBV18 and TRBJ1-2, with 7 positions matching TRBD1. CDR3 size: 14 residues. CDR1 is KGHSH, CDR2 LQKENI, per germline. Losses at the gene ends were 0 bases for V and 7 bases for J; bases not matched to a gene: 5. CDR3 sequence: CASSPPATGSGYTF. CDR3 DNA sequence: TGTGCCAGCTCACCACCTGCGACAGGGTCTGGCTACACCTTC. Supplemented by reference TRBV18 and TRBJ1-2, the full variable domain reads NAGVMQNPRHLVRRRGQEARLRCSPMKGHSHVYWYRQLPEEGLKFMVYLQKENIIDESGMPKERFSAEFPKEGPSILRIQQVVRGDSAAYFCASSPPATGSGYTFGSGTRLTVV.

This chain connects TRBV7-9 to TRBJ2-3; 10 bases agree with TRBD2. This CDR3 region has 17 residues. V dropped 2 bases and J dropped 2; count of bases not matched to a gene: 7. Germline V gene lookup returns CDR1 SEHNR and CDR2 FQNEAQ (reference sequence). DNA of the CDR3: TGTGCCAGCAGCTTATACGGACTAGCGGATTCCACAGATACGCAGTATTTT. Translation: CASSLYGLADSTDTQYF.

The CDR3 protein is CASTDRSPGNTIYF. The CDR3 region has the DNA TGTGCCAGCACCGACAGGTCCCCTGGAAACACCATATATTTT. This chain connects TRBV5-8 to TRBJ1-3, with D possibly TRBD1 on 6 matching bases. Germline loops: CDR1 SGHTS, CDR2 YDEGEE. The CDR3 is 14 amino acids. V lost 6 bases and J lost 2, with 12 bases in between.

The chain carries TRBV6-1 and TRBJ2-2; 10 nucleotides agree with TRBD1. Unmatched junction bases numbered 6, after V lost 3 bases and J lost 8 bases. CDR3 size: 15 residues. The germline V gene has CDR1 MNHNS and CDR2 SASEGT. This CDR3 reads CASSDRQGARGELFF. In DNA form, the CDR3 reads TGTGCCAGCAGTGACAGACAGGGGGCGAGGGGGGAGCTGTTTTTT.

This chain uses TRBV28 with TRBJ1-6; 8 bases fit TRBD1. The CDR3 totals 13 residues. Germline values: CDR1 MDHEN, CDR2 SYDVKM. Germline trimming cut 5 bases from V and 13 bases from J; bases unmatched to any gene: 7. Here the CDR3 reads CASSLRQGSPLHF. In nucleotides, the CDR3 is TGTGCCAGCAGTCTTCGACAGGGGAGTCCCCTCCACTTT.

V and J are TRBV12-5 and TRBJ1-5; possibly TRBD1 for D (6 bases). V was clipped by 4 bases and J by 4 bases, with 14 bases between them. The germline CDR1 and CDR2 sequences are LGHNT and FRNRAP. There are 15 residues in the CDR3. CDR3 DNA sequence: TGTGCTAGTGGTTGGGGGGGGCGTGGGAATCAGCCCCAGCATTTT. It encodes CASGWGGRGNQPQHF.

The genes are TRBV24-1 and TRBJ2-1, with a possible D match to TRBD2 (6 bases). In germline, CDR1 is KGHDR, CDR2 SFDVKD. The CDR3 consists of 18 residues. Trimming left V 7 bases short and J 9 bases short, with 30 bases between. The CDR3 sequence: CATREGTPQGGAFAEQFF. The CDR3 nucleotides read TGTGCCACCAGAGAAGGGACTCCGCAAGGAGGGGCCTTTGCTGAGCAGTTCTTC.

This clone has a handful of counts. The chain links TRBV4-1 to TRBJ2-1; D may be TRBD2 (6 bases). V lost 1 base, J lost 10 bases, and 11 bases lay in between. This CDR3 has 13 amino acids. Germline values: CDR1 MGHRA, CDR2 YSYEKL. The CDR3 bases are TGCGCCAGCAGCCAAGTGGAGCTAGCGGAGCAGTTCTTC. It specifies CASSQVELAEQFF.

A few counts support this clone. The CDR3 sequence: CASKGVSSYEQYF. Here the CDR3 DNA reads TGTGCCAGCAAGGGGGTAAGCTCCTACGAGCAGTACTTC. V usage is TRBV5-5 and J usage is TRBJ2-7, with D possibly TRBD1 on 6 matching bases. The CDR3 totals 13 residues. Germline CDR1 is SGHKS and CDR2 is YYEKEE (reference sequence). Trimming took off 6 bases at V and 0 bases at J, with 10 bases between the two ends.

The chain is built from TRBV10-3 and TRBJ1-1; unclear D gene. CDR1 and CDR2 from the germline V gene are ENHRY and SYGVKD. The CDR3 has 15 residues. V lost 4 bases, J lost 3 bases, and 15 bases lay in between. The CDR3 region is CAISVDGLADTEAFF. The CDR3 nucleotides are TGTGCCATCAGTGTTGATGGATTGGCGGACACTGAAGCTTTCTTT.

This rearrangement joins TRBV6-5 to TRBJ2-4; 7 nucleotides agree with TRBD2. The CDR3 covers 15 residues. Germline lookup yields CDR1 MNHEY and CDR2 SVGAGI. Germline trimming cut 6 bases from V and 3 bases from J; bases unmatched to any gene: 8. The CDR3 DNA sequence: TGTGCCAGCAGGGGACTACTAGCCGACAAAAACATTCAGTACTTC. Translated, it gives CASRGLLADKNIQYF.

The sample holds a few counts of this clone. The chain uses TRBV30 and TRBJ2-7; TRBD2 matches 7 bases. CDR1 and CDR2 (germline): GTSNPN, SVGIG (reference sequence). This CDR3 has 13 amino acids. The junction had 6 bases not matched to a gene; V was cut back by 4 bases and J by 3 bases. For the CDR3, the DNA is TGTGCCTGGACATCGGGACTATACTACGAGCAGTACTTC. Its translation is CAWTSGLYYEQYF.

This chain joins TRBV18 and TRBJ1-4; 10 bases agree with TRBD1. Germline V gives CDR1 KGHSH, CDR2 LQKENI. The CDR3 has 14 residues. V was pared by 3 bases and J by 8 bases, with 3 bases of the junction left unmatched. The DNA for the CDR3 is TGTGCCAGCTCACCGGGACAGGGGAAAGAAAAACTGTTTTTT. Translating gives CASSPGQGKEKLFF.

The rearrangement links TRBV27 to TRBJ1-5; 7 nucleotides agree with TRBD1. CDR1 and CDR2 from the germline V gene are MNHEY and SMNVEV (reference sequence). The length of the CDR3 is 16 residues. After removal of 5 bases from V and 0 bases from J, the junction contained 7 bases not matched to a gene. In nucleotides, the CDR3 is TGTGCCAGCAGTCCCGCGGGACAGCTTAGCAATCAGCCCCAGCATTTT. This translates into CASSPAGQLSNQPQHF.

The J gene is TRBJ2-3, the V gene TRBV21-1; the tabulated D call, TRBD2, remains unverified against the DNA. TRBV21-1 is given as a pseudogene. This CDR3 has 14 amino acids. Here the CDR3 reads CASSKSRKLDTQYF. The CDR3 coding sequence is TGTGCCAGCAGCAAATCTAGGAAGTTGGATACGCAGTATTTT.

This clone was observed a single time. V usage is TRBV20-1 and J usage is TRBJ1-2; the match to TRBD1 covers 7 bases. The CDR3 runs to 11 residues. CDR1 is DFQATT, CDR2 SNEGSKA, per germline (reference sequence). Here the CDR3 DNA reads TGCAGGGCGGGACAGAACTATGGCTACACCTTC. It yields the protein CRAGQNYGYTF.

This clone appeared once. The chain is built from TRBV28 and TRBJ1-5; 9 bases align to TRBD1. V shed 5 bases, J shed 5 bases, and the junction held 16 bases outside the gene matches. The CDR3 is 18 amino acids. CDR1 is MDHEN and CDR2 is SYDVKM in the germline V gene. The CDR3 sequence: CASSPMNQGQGGDQPQHF. In DNA, the CDR3 is TGTGCCAGCAGTCCTATGAACCAGGGACAGGGAGGGGATCAGCCCCAGCATTTT.

This clone was found once. DNA for the CDR3: TGTGCTAGTGGTTTGAGGCTAGCGGGGGACACAGATACGCAGTATTTT. Protein product: CASGLRLAGDTDTQYF. The chain combines TRBV12-5 with TRBJ2-3, with 10 bases matching TRBD2. This CDR3 is built from 16 residues. The ends lost 2 bases at V and 2 bases at J; junction bases unmatched: 4. CDR1 is LGHNT and CDR2 is FRNRAP in the germline V gene.

This clone was detected a few times. The chain joins TRBV5-1 to TRBJ1-2, with 7 positions matching TRBD1. Germline CDR1 and CDR2: SGHRS and YFSETQ. Trimming removed 3 bases from V and 4 bases from J; junction bases left unmatched: 15. The CDR3 totals 17 residues. CDR3 nucleotides: TGCGCCAGCAGCTCACGGCCCAGGGACAGAAATTTCTATGGCTACACCTTC. This codes for CASSSRPRDRNFYGYTF.

This chain uses TRBV25-1 with TRBJ2-4; TRBD2 is a possible D gene (5 bases). The V gene lost 1 base and the J gene lost 1 base, with 14 bases spanning the gap. This CDR3 spans 17 amino acids. CDR1 MGHDK and CDR2 SYGVNS come from the germline V gene. CDR3 protein: CASSESAGLGAKNIQYF. Written as DNA, the CDR3 is TGTGCCAGCAGTGAATCTGCGGGTTTGGGGGCCAAAAACATTCAGTACTTC.